Below, 29 T cell receptor beta chains from the same sample are listed, as sequenced in a study of early T cells in non-severe SARS-CoV-2 infection. TCRdb ran MiXCR on the 5' RACE reads and lists one entry per CDR3 protein. The sample holds approximately 66,000 distinct CDR3 sequences, 12% seen once. Sequencing used whole blood, obtained at baseline. These receptor sequences come from an adult who was a healthcare worker with PCR-confirmed SARS-CoV-2 infection or an uninfected control (not recorded which). The donor label of this sample is uncertain.

CDR3 in DNA: TGTGCCAGCAGTTTCGGACGGAAGAATGAAAAACTGTTTTTT. Protein: CASSFGRKNEKLFF. The chain recombines TRBV6-5 with TRBJ1-4; D remains ambiguous. CDR3 length: 14 residues. The V end was cut by 4 bases, the J end by 5 bases, with 11 bases between. The germline CDR1 and CDR2 sequences are MNHEY and SVGAGI.

The rearrangement links TRBV24-1 to TRBJ2-6, with 10 nucleotides matching TRBD1. Per the germline V gene, CDR1 is KGHDR and CDR2 is SFDVKD. The CDR3 length is 17 residues. The V segment lost 3 bases and the J segment 2 bases; nucleotides outside the gene matches: 3. CDR3 sequence: CATSDAGTGAGANVLTF. In nucleotides, the CDR3 is TGTGCCACCAGTGATGCCGGGACAGGGGCTGGGGCCAACGTCCTGACTTTC.

This clonotype came up a few times. The V gene is TRBV20-1, the J gene TRBJ1-5; no reliable D call. This CDR3 contains 12 residues. The V end was cut by 2 bases, the J end by 9 bases, with 11 bases between. CDR1 is DFQATT, CDR2 SNEGSKA, per germline (reference sequence). The CDR3 loop is CSARQISGPQHF. The CDR3 DNA follows: TGCAGTGCTAGACAGATATCAGGGCCCCAGCATTTT.

This clonotype appeared a few times. This sequence joins TRBV6-5 and TRBJ1-2; D uncertain. Deletions cut 2 bases from V and 2 bases from J, with 21 bases between. The CDR3 sequence is 18 residues long. Per the germline V gene, CDR1 is MNHEY and CDR2 is SVGAGI. In nucleotides, the CDR3 is TGTGCCAGCAGTTACACCCACTCAAACAGAGATGACAACTATGGCTACACCTTC. Protein: CASSYTHSNRDDNYGYTF.

The rearrangement joins TRBV4-1 to TRBJ1-2; TRBD1 aligns across 8 bases. The CDR3 has 16 amino acids. Germline CDR1 MGHRA, CDR2 YSYEKL. J was trimmed by 3 bases and V by 0 bases; bases with no gene match: 6. DNA of the CDR3: TGCGCCAGCAGCCAAGATTCAGGGGGCGCCGACTATGGCTACACCTTC. Translating it yields CASSQDSGGADYGYTF.

The table lists this clonotype with a few counts. The chain joins TRBV30 to TRBJ1-5, with TRBD1 as a possible D gene (5 bases). CDR1 is GTSNPN, CDR2 SVGIG, per germline (reference sequence). The CDR3 totals 13 residues. V was cut by 3 bases and J by 0 bases, with 6 bases left in between. Here the CDR3 reads CAWSRDSNQPQHF. The CDR3 coding sequence is TGTGCCTGGAGCAGGGATAGCAATCAGCCCCAGCATTTT.

The CDR3: CASSFAGTVDTQYF. As DNA, the CDR3 is TGTGCCAGCAGCTTCGCCGGGACCGTGGATACGCAGTATTTT. V is TRBV11-2 and J is TRBJ2-3; D may be TRBD1 or TRBD2 (5 bases each). Germline V gives CDR1 SGHAT, CDR2 FQNNGV. This CDR3 is 14 amino acids long. The V end was cut by 3 bases, the J end by 6 bases, with 13 bases between.

V and J are TRBV3-1 and TRBJ1-2; D unclear. Per germline, CDR1 LGHDT and CDR2 YNNKEL (reference sequence). The CDR3 consists of 13 residues. Trimming cost V 1 base and J 4 bases, with 7 bases left between them. The CDR3 sequence: CASSQVHSYGYTF. CDR3 in DNA: TGTGCCAGCAGCCAAGTACACAGCTATGGCTACACCTTC.

The chain is built from TRBV7-9 and TRBJ2-2; 14 nucleotides agree with TRBD2. The CDR3 contains 19 residues. V lost 5 bases, J lost 1 base, and 9 bases stayed unmatched. CDR1 and CDR2 from the germline V gene are SEHNR and FQNEAQ (reference sequence). The CDR3 DNA reads as TGTGCCAGCAGCCCCTGGACTAGCGGGGGGCCGTGGAACACCGGGGAGCTGTTTTTT. Its translation is CASSPWTSGGPWNTGELFF.

The V call is TRBV5-4, the J call TRBJ2-6; perhaps TRBD1 as D (5 bases). V gave up 4 bases and J gave up 2 bases, with 19 bases separating them. Per germline, CDR1 SGHNT and CDR2 YYREEE (reference sequence). The length of the CDR3 is 18 residues. In DNA, the CDR3 is TGTGCCAGCAGCGCAACCGGACATAGCAATACTGGGGCCAACGTCCTGACTTTC. This encodes CASSATGHSNTGANVLTF.

This clonotype has a count of ten or more. The genes are TRBV11-2 and TRBJ2-5; TRBD1 aligns across 10 bases. Losses at the gene ends were 4 bases for V and 4 bases for J; bases not matched to a gene: 9. Germline CDR1 reads SGHAT; CDR2 reads FQNNGV. The CDR3 covers 16 residues. The CDR3 coding sequence is TGTGCCAGCAGCTCCGGACAGGGGGTTCTGGGAGAGACCCAGTACTTC. Translating it yields CASSSGQGVLGETQYF.

This clonotype has a handful of counts. The rearrangement uses TRBV5-1 and TRBJ1-1; 10 bases agree with TRBD1. V was pared by 4 bases and J by 7 bases, with 13 bases of the junction left unmatched. Germline CDR1 is SGHRS and CDR2 is YFSETQ. The CDR3 covers 16 residues. The CDR3 DNA follows: TGCGCCAGCAGCCCCGAGGAGGGACAGGGGAGGGGTGAAGCTTTCTTT. Protein sequence: CASSPEEGQGRGEAFF.

This clonotype was seen at least ten times. V usage is TRBV7-6 and J usage is TRBJ2-3; possibly TRBD1 for D (5 bases). The CDR3 is 15 amino acids. Trimming cost V 0 bases and J 9 bases, with 16 bases left between them. Per germline, CDR1 SGHVS and CDR2 FNYEAQ. CDR3 nucleotides: TGTGCCAGCAGCTTAGCCTTAGGGGCAGCCCCCACGCAGTATTTT. It encodes CASSLALGAAPTQYF.

The rearrangement links TRBV3-1 to TRBJ2-1; no clear D gene. Trimming stripped 0 bases from V and 2 bases from J, with 14 bases between. Germline-derived CDR1 and CDR2 are LGHDT and YNNKEL (reference sequence). The CDR3 contains 17 residues. Written as DNA, the CDR3 is TGTGCCAGCAGCCAAGATAAGATGAGGAAGCCCTACAATGAGCAGTTCTTC. It yields the protein CASSQDKMRKPYNEQFF.

This clonotype was observed a handful of times. The rearrangement links TRBV12-3 or TRBV12-4 to TRBJ1-1, with D hard to call. This CDR3 contains 16 residues. Trimming stripped 0 bases from V and 4 bases from J, with 15 bases between. The CDR3 reads CASSLAGQIGGTEAFF. CDR3 DNA: TGTGCCAGCAGTTTAGCGGGTCAGATCGGCGGCACTGAAGCTTTCTTT.

This clonotype has ten or more counts. The chain is built from TRBV14 and TRBJ1-1, with TRBD1 as a possible D gene (6 bases). Germline V gene data show CDR1 as SGHDN and CDR2 as FVKESK. Trimming shortened V by 0 bases and J by 6 bases, and 11 bases separated the two germline ends. The CDR3 sequence is 14 residues long. In DNA form, the CDR3 reads TGTGCCAGCAGCCAAGATTTAGGGGGGTCTGAAGCTTTCTTT. Its protein is CASSQDLGGSEAFF.

The table lists this clonotype with a few counts. The genes are TRBV20-1 and TRBJ2-5, with D perhaps TRBD1 (5 bases). The CDR3 sequence is 14 residues long. The germline CDR1 and CDR2 sequences are DFQATT and SNEGSKA (reference sequence). The CDR3 is CSATGANWQETQYF. CDR3 DNA sequence: TGCAGCGCAACAGGTGCTAACTGGCAAGAGACCCAGTACTTC.

The rearrangement links TRBV15 to TRBJ1-2; tentatively, D is TRBD1 (5 bases). This CDR3 region has 15 residues. Trimming removed 1 base from V and 4 bases from J, with 13 bases in between. CDR1 LNHNV and CDR2 YYDKDF come from the germline V gene (reference sequence). CDR3 nucleotide sequence: TGTGCCACCAGCAGAGGCCGGGGGTCTGGCTATGGCTACACCTTC. Encoded protein: CATSRGRGSGYGYTF.

The chain uses TRBV29-1 and TRBJ2-3; the match to TRBD2 covers 14 bases. Germline trimming cut 1 base from V and 0 bases from J; bases unmatched to any gene: 12. Looked up from germline, CDR1 is SQVTM and CDR2 is ANQGSEA. This CDR3 has 20 amino acids. CDR3 nucleotide sequence: TGCAGCGTTGAAGTAATTGGGACTAGCGGGGGAGAGACTAGCACAGATACGCAGTATTTT. This encodes CSVEVIGTSGGETSTDTQYF.

This clonotype was counted many times. The genes are TRBV12-3 or TRBV12-4 and TRBJ1-4, with a possible D match to TRBD1 (6 bases). The CDR3 sequence is 13 residues long. Trimming shortened V by 8 bases and J by 11 bases, and 18 bases separated the two germline ends. CDR3 in amino acids: CASGLRTVEKLFF. CDR3 sequence (DNA): TGTGCCAGCGGCCTAAGGACAGTCGAGAAACTGTTTTTT.

This clonotype was picked up many times. This rearrangement joins TRBV12-3 or TRBV12-4 to TRBJ1-1, with TRBD1 as a possible D gene (6 bases). This CDR3 region has 13 residues. V was cut by 3 bases and J by 4 bases, with 9 bases left in between. The CDR3, as DNA: TGTGCCAGCAGTTTGGGGGGGCCCACTGAAGCTTTCTTT. Amino acid sequence: CASSLGGPTEAFF.

V gene TRBV21-1 combines with J gene TRBJ1-3. TRBV21-1 is classified as a pseudogene. The CDR3 runs to 15 residues. For the CDR3, the DNA is TGTGCCAGCAGCCCGTTAAGGGTGGAGGGAAACACCATATATTTT. Its translation: CASSPLRVEGNTIYF.

This chain joins TRBV7-2 and TRBJ2-4; TRBD2 matches 12 bases. CDR3 length: 17 residues. Trimming removed 1 base from V and 1 base from J; junction bases left unmatched: 2. Germline V CDR1 and CDR2: SGHTA, FQGNSA. In nucleotides, the CDR3 is TGTGCCAGCAGCTTAGGGGGACTAGCGGGCGCCAAAAACATTCAGTACTTC. It specifies CASSLGGLAGAKNIQYF.

The J gene is TRBJ1-6, the V gene TRBV4-2, with D perhaps TRBD1 (5 bases). Trimming stripped 0 bases from V and 9 bases from J, with 9 bases between. Germline CDR1 LGHNA, CDR2 YNFKEQ. This CDR3 is 14 amino acids long. The CDR3 loop is CASSQDVGVSPLHF. The CDR3 DNA reads as TGTGCCAGCAGCCAAGATGTGGGGGTTTCACCCCTCCACTTT.

The chain employs TRBV5-1 and TRBJ1-3; possibly TRBD1 for D (5 bases). Trimming stripped 3 bases from V and 4 bases from J, with 20 bases between. The CDR3 runs to 17 residues. Germline CDR1 and CDR2: SGHRS and YFSETQ. Here the CDR3 reads CASSWTPGQGVGNTIYF. DNA for the CDR3: TGCGCCAGCAGCTGGACCCCCGGGCAGGGTGTGGGAAACACCATATATTTT.

There are many counts of this clonotype. The chain combines TRBV9 with TRBJ2-3; 9 bases agree with TRBD1. CDR1 and CDR2 from the germline V gene are SGDLS and YYNGEE. The CDR3 spans 16 residues. V dropped 4 bases and J dropped 4; count of bases not matched to a gene: 10. CDR3 protein: CASSRNRGRTADTQYF. As DNA, the CDR3 is TGTGCCAGCAGCCGGAACAGGGGGCGCACGGCAGATACGCAGTATTTT. The whole variable domain, remainder taken from reference TRBV9 and TRBJ2-3, is DSGVTQTPKHLITATGQRVTLRCSPRSGDLSVYWYQQSLDQGLQFLIQYYNGEERAKGNILERFSAQQFPDLHSELNLSSLELGDSALYFCASSRNRGRTADTQYFGPGTRLTVL.

This clonotype came up a few times. The rearrangement joins TRBV7-3 to TRBJ2-2; possible D gene TRBD1, 5 bases. Trimming cost V 5 bases and J 4 bases, with 11 bases left between them. The CDR3 runs 14 residues. CDR1 is SGHTA, CDR2 FQGTGA, per germline. CDR3 region: CASSPRTRTGELFF. Written as DNA, the CDR3 is TGTGCCAGCAGCCCACGGACACGCACCGGGGAGCTGTTTTTT. Full variable domain (remainder filled in from reference TRBV7-3 and TRBJ2-2): GAGVSQTPSNKVTEKGKYVELRCDPISGHTALYWYRQSLGQGPEFLIYFQGTGAADDSGLPNDRFFAVRPEGSVSTLKIQRTERGDSAVYLCASSPRTRTGELFFGEGSRLTVL.

The genes are TRBV6-6 and TRBJ2-3; 12 positions agree with TRBD2. V shed 7 bases and J 3 bases; nucleotides not matched to a gene: 11. CDR3 length: 17 amino acids. Per the germline V gene, CDR1 is MNHNY and CDR2 is SVGAGI (reference sequence). DNA for the CDR3: TGTGCCAGCAAGCTAAACTCCGGACTAGCGGGGACAGATACGCAGTATTTT. As protein: CASKLNSGLAGTDTQYF.

The rearrangement joins TRBV5-4 to TRBJ1-4; D is possibly TRBD1 (5 bases). Per the germline V gene, CDR1 is SGHNT and CDR2 is YYREEE (reference sequence). The CDR3 consists of 14 residues. The V end lost 0 bases, the J end lost 2 bases, and 5 bases lay between the germline ends. The CDR3 loop is CASSLDRTNEKLFF. The CDR3 nucleotides are TGTGCCAGCAGCTTGGACAGGACTAATGAAAAACTGTTTTTT.